This is a list of T cell receptor beta chains from one sample in a study of blood T cell repertoires in COVID-19. The assay was immunoSEQ multiplex PCR, and TCRdb's table has in-frame clones only and misses some. There are 80,000 to 100,000 clones in the sample; over 70% occur only once, and 4.4% lies in the top ten. Input material: peripheral blood. The receptors stem from a man in his 60s with acute or convalescent COVID-19. CDR3s include the opening cysteine and the closing phenylalanine or tryptophan. The order of the fields is CDR3 protein, CDR3 DNA, CDR3 length, D gene, clone size, J gene, V gene. The D gene is left open where the match is weak. Clone size is given for some rows only: seen once, a few or many times, or a class if the clone is expanded.

CDR3aa: CASSRGPQGSGYTF
CDR3nt: TGTGCCAGCAGCCGAGGGCCACAGGGGAGTGGCTACACCTTC
len: 14
d_gene: TRBD1
abundance: .
j_gene: TRBJ1-2
v_gene: TRBV6-5

CDR3aa: CASSRTGYGDYEQYF
CDR3nt: TGCGCCAGCAGCCGTACAGGGTACGGAGACTACGAGCAGTACTTC
len: 15
d_gene: .
abundance: many
j_gene: TRBJ2-7
v_gene: TRBV4-1

CDR3aa: CASSRGIAEQETQYF
CDR3nt: TGTGCCAGCAGCCGGGGTATAGCGGAACAAGAGACCCAGTACTTC
len: 15
d_gene: .
abundance: few
j_gene: TRBJ2-5
v_gene: TRBV4-2

CDR3aa: CASSPYRDGYLDQPQHF
CDR3nt: TGTGCCAGCAGTCCGTACAGGGATGGGTACCTGGATCAGCCCCAGCATTTT
len: 17
d_gene: .
abundance: .
j_gene: TRBJ1-5
v_gene: TRBV7-8

CDR3aa: CASRLKETQYF
CDR3nt: TGTGCCAGCCGACTAAAAGAGACCCAGTACTTC
len: 11
d_gene: .
abundance: .
j_gene: TRBJ2-5
v_gene: TRBV3-1/TRBV3-2

CDR3aa: CASSYRGSTGELFF
CDR3nt: TGTGCCAGCAGTTACAGAGGGAGCACCGGGGAGCTGTTTTTT
len: 14
d_gene: .
abundance: .
j_gene: TRBJ2-2
v_gene: TRBV6-2/TRBV6-3

CDR3aa: CASSLVGGNTEAFF
CDR3nt: TGCGCCAGCAGCTTGGTCGGGGGGAACACTGAAGCTTTCTTT
len: 14
d_gene: .
abundance: .
j_gene: TRBJ1-1
v_gene: TRBV5-1

CDR3aa: CASSQDLGNSPLHF
CDR3nt: TGCGCCAGCAGCCAAGATCTCGGGAATTCACCCCTCCACTTT
len: 14
d_gene: .
abundance: .
j_gene: TRBJ1-6
v_gene: TRBV4-3

CDR3aa: CASSRRTTGTGAPNYGYTF
CDR3nt: TGTGCCAGCAGCAGACGGACGACCGGGACAGGGGCTCCTAACTATGGCTACACCTTC
len: 19
d_gene: .
abundance: .
j_gene: TRBJ1-2
v_gene: TRBV21-1

CDR3aa: CASSEGDRGRSYEQYF
CDR3nt: TGTGCCAGCAGCGAGGGAGACAGGGGGCGATCATACGAGCAGTACTTC
len: 16
d_gene: TRBD1
abundance: .
j_gene: TRBJ2-7
v_gene: TRBV9

CDR3aa: CASSLAAGSLLDEQYF
CDR3nt: TGTGCCAGCAGCTTGGCCGCGGGGTCCCTCCTCGACGAGCAGTACTTC
len: 16
d_gene: .
abundance: .
j_gene: TRBJ2-7
v_gene: TRBV5-4

CDR3aa: CASSEYMAGAEAFF
CDR3nt: TGTGCCAGCAGTGAATATATGGCCGGGGCTGAAGCTTTCTTT
len: 14
d_gene: .
abundance: few
j_gene: TRBJ1-1
v_gene: TRBV25-1

CDR3aa: CASSLAGQGGDTQYF
CDR3nt: TGCGCCAGCAGCTTGGCTGGACAGGGGGGAGATACGCAGTATTTT
len: 15
d_gene: TRBD1
abundance: .
j_gene: TRBJ2-3
v_gene: TRBV5-1

CDR3aa: CASSYSPRTGKLNTEAFF
CDR3nt: TGTGCCAGCAGTTACTCTCCACGGACAGGGAAACTTAACACTGAAGCTTTCTTT
len: 18
d_gene: TRBD1
abundance: few
j_gene: TRBJ1-1
v_gene: TRBV6-2/TRBV6-3

CDR3aa: CASSLGGVKTDTQYF
CDR3nt: TGTGCCAGCAGCTTAGGCGGAGTCAAGACAGATACGCAGTATTTT
len: 15
d_gene: .
abundance: once
j_gene: TRBJ2-3
v_gene: TRBV11-3

CDR3aa: CASSQEGDRVVGGYTF
CDR3nt: TGTGCCAGCAGCCAAGAAGGGGACAGGGTTGTGGGAGGCTACACCTTC
len: 16
d_gene: TRBD1
abundance: few
j_gene: TRBJ1-2
v_gene: TRBV4-2

CDR3aa: CASSQGRGGASEKLFF
CDR3nt: TGTGCCAGCAGCCAAGGCCGGGGGGGGGCCAGTGAAAAACTGTTTTTT
len: 16
d_gene: .
abundance: once
j_gene: TRBJ1-4
v_gene: TRBV14

CDR3aa: CASSLVPGAYEQYF
CDR3nt: TGTGCCAGCAGCTTGGTACCGGGGGCCTACGAGCAGTACTTC
len: 14
d_gene: .
abundance: .
j_gene: TRBJ2-7
v_gene: TRBV5-4

CDR3aa: CASSPTDMNTEAFF
CDR3nt: TGTGCCAGCAGCCCGACAGATATGAACACTGAAGCTTTCTTT
len: 14
d_gene: .
abundance: .
j_gene: TRBJ1-1
v_gene: TRBV11-1

CDR3aa: CASQDSHNQPQHF
CDR3nt: TGTGCCAGCCAGGACTCTCACAATCAGCCCCAGCATTTT
len: 13
d_gene: .
abundance: .
j_gene: TRBJ1-5
v_gene: TRBV2

CDR3aa: CASSLRPVGSTDTQYF
CDR3nt: TGTGCCAGCAGCTTAAGGCCAGTCGGGTCCACAGATACGCAGTATTTT
len: 16
d_gene: .
abundance: .
j_gene: TRBJ2-3
v_gene: TRBV7-2

CDR3aa: CASSLPGFNQPQHF
CDR3nt: TGTGCCAGTAGTCTCCCGGGATTCAATCAGCCCCAGCATTTT
len: 14
d_gene: .
abundance: .
j_gene: TRBJ1-5
v_gene: TRBV19

CDR3aa: CASSQREAAYNEQFF
CDR3nt: TGTGCCAGCAGCCAGCGGGAGGCAGCCTACAATGAGCAGTTCTTC
len: 15
d_gene: TRBD2
abundance: .
j_gene: TRBJ2-1
v_gene: TRBV7-2

CDR3aa: CASSFARGHEQYF
CDR3nt: TGTGCCAGCAGTTTTGCCAGGGGACACGAGCAGTACTTC
len: 13
d_gene: .
abundance: .
j_gene: TRBJ2-7
v_gene: TRBV28

CDR3aa: CASSLTGYNEQFF
CDR3nt: TGTGCCAGCAGTTTAACAGGGTACAATGAGCAGTTCTTC
len: 13
d_gene: .
abundance: .
j_gene: TRBJ2-1
v_gene: TRBV28

CDR3aa: CASSRAPPSARSTDTQYF
CDR3nt: TGTGCCAGCAGCCGCGCCCCCCCGAGCGCAAGGAGCACAGATACGCAGTATTTT
len: 18
d_gene: .
abundance: .
j_gene: TRBJ2-3
v_gene: TRBV3-1/TRBV3-2

CDR3aa: CASSWGQGGQPQHF
CDR3nt: TGTGCCAGCAGTTGGGGACAGGGGGGTCAGCCCCAGCATTTT
len: 14
d_gene: TRBD1
abundance: .
j_gene: TRBJ1-5
v_gene: TRBV6-5

CDR3aa: CAWSPGNNQPQHF
CDR3nt: TGTGCCTGGAGTCCAGGGAACAATCAGCCCCAGCATTTT
len: 13
d_gene: .
abundance: .
j_gene: TRBJ1-5
v_gene: TRBV30

CDR3aa: CASSSDLGNTIYF
CDR3nt: TGTGCCAGCAGTTCCGATCTAGGAAACACCATATATTTT
len: 13
d_gene: .
abundance: .
j_gene: TRBJ1-3
v_gene: TRBV7-8

CDR3aa: CASSQTEMNTEAFF
CDR3nt: TGTGCCAGTAGTCAGACAGAGATGAACACTGAAGCTTTCTTT
len: 14
d_gene: .
abundance: .
j_gene: TRBJ1-1
v_gene: TRBV19

CDR3aa: CASSPEGSGYTF
CDR3nt: TGTGCCAGCTCACCCGAAGGTAGCGGCTACACCTTC
len: 12
d_gene: .
abundance: .
j_gene: TRBJ1-2
v_gene: TRBV18

CDR3aa: CASSLKGLDEQYF
CDR3nt: TGTGCCAGCAGCTTAAAGGGGTTGGACGAGCAGTACTTC
len: 13
d_gene: .
abundance: .
j_gene: TRBJ2-7
v_gene: TRBV13

CDR3aa: CASSGTGGFYEQYF
CDR3nt: TGTGCCAGCAGCGGGACAGGGGGTTTCTACGAGCAGTACTTC
len: 14
d_gene: TRBD1
abundance: .
j_gene: TRBJ2-7
v_gene: TRBV7-3

CDR3aa: CASSSRLSSYNEQFF
CDR3nt: TGTGCCAGCAGCTCGCGGTTGAGCTCCTACAATGAGCAGTTCTTC
len: 15
d_gene: .
abundance: .
j_gene: TRBJ2-1
v_gene: TRBV11-2

CDR3aa: CASRKGQGNEQFF
CDR3nt: TGTGCCAGCAGGAAGGGACAGGGGAATGAGCAGTTCTTC
len: 13
d_gene: TRBD1
abundance: .
j_gene: TRBJ2-1
v_gene: TRBV12-3/TRBV12-4

CDR3aa: CASSDTSGAYNEQFF
CDR3nt: TGCGCCAGCAGCGATACTAGCGGGGCTTACAATGAGCAGTTCTTC
len: 15
d_gene: TRBD2
abundance: .
j_gene: TRBJ2-1
v_gene: TRBV4-1

CDR3aa: CASSPLAAQPYEQYF
CDR3nt: TGTGCCAGCTCCCCCCTAGCCGCCCAACCCTACGAGCAGTACTTC
len: 15
d_gene: .
abundance: .
j_gene: TRBJ2-7
v_gene: TRBV18

CDR3aa: CASSQGTTNEKLFF
CDR3nt: TGTGCCAGCAGCCAAGGGACTACTAATGAAAAACTGTTTTTT
len: 14
d_gene: .
abundance: few
j_gene: TRBJ1-4
v_gene: TRBV4-2

CDR3aa: CASSVVGLAGGPNTGELFF
CDR3nt: TGTGCCAGCAGCGTAGTTGGACTAGCGGGGGGACCGAACACCGGGGAGCTGTTTTTT
len: 19
d_gene: TRBD2
abundance: few
j_gene: TRBJ2-2
v_gene: TRBV9

CDR3aa: CASITGGSSYEQYF
CDR3nt: TGTGCCAGCATCACCGGGGGGAGCTCCTACGAGCAGTACTTC
len: 14
d_gene: TRBD2
abundance: .
j_gene: TRBJ2-7
v_gene: TRBV5-6